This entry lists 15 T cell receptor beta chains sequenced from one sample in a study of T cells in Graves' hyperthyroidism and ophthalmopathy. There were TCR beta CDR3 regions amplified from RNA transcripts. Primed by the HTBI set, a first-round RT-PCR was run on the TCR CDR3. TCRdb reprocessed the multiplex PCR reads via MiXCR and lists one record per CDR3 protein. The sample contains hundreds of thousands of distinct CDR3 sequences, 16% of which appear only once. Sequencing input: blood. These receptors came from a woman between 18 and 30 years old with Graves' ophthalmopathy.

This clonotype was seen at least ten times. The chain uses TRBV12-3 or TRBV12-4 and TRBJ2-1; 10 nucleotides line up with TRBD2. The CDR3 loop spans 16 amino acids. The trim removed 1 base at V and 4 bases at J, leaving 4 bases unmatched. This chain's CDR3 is CASSLGSSGGYNEQFF. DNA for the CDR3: TGTGCCAGCAGTTTAGGGTCTAGCGGGGGATACAATGAGCAGTTCTTC.

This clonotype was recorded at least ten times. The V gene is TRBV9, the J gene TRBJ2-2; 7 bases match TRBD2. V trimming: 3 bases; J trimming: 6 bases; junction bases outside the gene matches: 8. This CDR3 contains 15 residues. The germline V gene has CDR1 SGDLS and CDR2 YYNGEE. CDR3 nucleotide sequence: TGTGCCAGCAGCGATTGGGCCGCGGGAGCCGGGGAGCTGTTTTTT. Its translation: CASSDWAAGAGELFF.

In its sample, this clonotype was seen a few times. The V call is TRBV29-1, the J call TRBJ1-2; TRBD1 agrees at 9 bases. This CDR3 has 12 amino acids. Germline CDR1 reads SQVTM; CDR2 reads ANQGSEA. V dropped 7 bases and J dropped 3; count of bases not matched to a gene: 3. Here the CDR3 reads CSGGQGDYGYTF. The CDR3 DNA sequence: TGCAGCGGGGGACAGGGTGACTATGGCTACACCTTC.

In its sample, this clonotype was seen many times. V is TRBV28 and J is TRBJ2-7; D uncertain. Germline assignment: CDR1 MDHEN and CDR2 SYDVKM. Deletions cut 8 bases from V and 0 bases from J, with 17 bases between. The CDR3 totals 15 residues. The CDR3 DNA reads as TGTGCCAGCGTCCCCGGTGGTAGTAGCTCCTACGAGCAGTACTTC. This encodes CASVPGGSSSYEQYF.

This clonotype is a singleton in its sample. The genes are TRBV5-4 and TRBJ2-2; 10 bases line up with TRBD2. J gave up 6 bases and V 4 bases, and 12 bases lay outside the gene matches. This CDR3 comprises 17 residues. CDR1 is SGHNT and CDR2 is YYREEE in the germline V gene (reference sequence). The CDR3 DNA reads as TGTGCCAGCAGCGTTGATACTAGCGGGACCACACCCGGGGAGCTGTTTTTT. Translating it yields CASSVDTSGTTPGELFF.

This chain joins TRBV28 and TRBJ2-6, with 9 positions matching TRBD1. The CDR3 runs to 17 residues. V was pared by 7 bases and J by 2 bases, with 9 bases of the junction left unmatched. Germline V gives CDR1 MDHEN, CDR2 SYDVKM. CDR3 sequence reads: CASKPTGGWPGANVLTF. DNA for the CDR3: TGTGCCAGCAAACCGACAGGGGGATGGCCTGGGGCCAACGTCCTGACTTTC. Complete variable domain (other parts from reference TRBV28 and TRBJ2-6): DVKVTQSSRYLVKRTGEKVFLECVQDMDHENMFWYRQDPGLGLRLIYFSYDVKMKEKGDIPEGYSVSREKKERFSLILESASTNQTSMYLCASKPTGGWPGANVLTFGAGSRLTVL.

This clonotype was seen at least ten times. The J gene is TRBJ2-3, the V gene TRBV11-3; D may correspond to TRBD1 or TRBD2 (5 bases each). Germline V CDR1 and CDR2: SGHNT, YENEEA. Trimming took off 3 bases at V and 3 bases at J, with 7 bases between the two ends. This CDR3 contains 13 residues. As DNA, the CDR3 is TGTGCCAGCAGCTTCTGGGGGACAGATACGCAGTATTTT. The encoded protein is CASSFWGTDTQYF.

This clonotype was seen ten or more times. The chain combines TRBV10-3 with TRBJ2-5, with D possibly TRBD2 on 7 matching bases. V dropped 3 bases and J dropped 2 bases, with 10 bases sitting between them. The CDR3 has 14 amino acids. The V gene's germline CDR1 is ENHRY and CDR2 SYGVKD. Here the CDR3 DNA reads TGTGCCATCAGTGAACGGGGGGCACAAGAGACCCAGTACTTC. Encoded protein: CAISERGAQETQYF.

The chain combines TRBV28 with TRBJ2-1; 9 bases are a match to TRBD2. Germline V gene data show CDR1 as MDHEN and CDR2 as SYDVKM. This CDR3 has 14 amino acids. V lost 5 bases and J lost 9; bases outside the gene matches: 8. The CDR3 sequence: CASSVSGRLSEQFF. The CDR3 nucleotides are TGTGCCAGCAGTGTAAGCGGGAGGTTAAGTGAGCAGTTCTTC. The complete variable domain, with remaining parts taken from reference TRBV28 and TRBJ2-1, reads DVKVTQSSRYLVKRTGEKVFLECVQDMDHENMFWYRQDPGLGLRLIYFSYDVKMKEKGDIPEGYSVSREKKERFSLILESASTNQTSMYLCASSVSGRLSEQFFGPGTRLTVL.

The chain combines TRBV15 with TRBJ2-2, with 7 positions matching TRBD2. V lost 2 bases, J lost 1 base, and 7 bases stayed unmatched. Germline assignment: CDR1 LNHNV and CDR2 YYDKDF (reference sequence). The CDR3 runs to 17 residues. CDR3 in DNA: TGTGCCACCAGCAGACGACTAGCATGGGAGAACACCGGGGAGCTGTTTTTT. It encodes CATSRRLAWENTGELFF.

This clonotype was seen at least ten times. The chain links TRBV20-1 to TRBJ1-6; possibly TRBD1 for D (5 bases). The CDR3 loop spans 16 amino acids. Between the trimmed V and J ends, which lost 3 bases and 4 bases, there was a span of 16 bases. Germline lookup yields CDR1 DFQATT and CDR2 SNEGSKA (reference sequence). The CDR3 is CSARDTVDLYNSPLHF. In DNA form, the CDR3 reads TGCAGTGCTAGGGACACCGTCGACCTTTATAATTCACCCCTCCACTTT.

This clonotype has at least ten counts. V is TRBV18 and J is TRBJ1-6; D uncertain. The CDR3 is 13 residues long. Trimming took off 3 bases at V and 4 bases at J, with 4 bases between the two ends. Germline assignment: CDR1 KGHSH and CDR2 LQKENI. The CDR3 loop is CASSPGYNSPLHF. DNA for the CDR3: TGTGCCAGCTCACCCGGGTATAATTCACCCCTCCACTTT.

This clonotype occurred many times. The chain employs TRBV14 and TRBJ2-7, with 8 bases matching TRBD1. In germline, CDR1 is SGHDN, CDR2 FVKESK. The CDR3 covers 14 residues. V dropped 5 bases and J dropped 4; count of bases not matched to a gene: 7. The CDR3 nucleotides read TGTGCCAGCAGCTCCCTACAGGGGGGTTACGAGCAGTACTTC. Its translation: CASSSLQGGYEQYF.

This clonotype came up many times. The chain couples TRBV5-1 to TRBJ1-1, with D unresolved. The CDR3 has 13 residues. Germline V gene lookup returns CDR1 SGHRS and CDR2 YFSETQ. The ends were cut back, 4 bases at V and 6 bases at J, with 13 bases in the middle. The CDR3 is CASSPGSTSEAFF. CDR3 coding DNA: TGCGCCAGCAGCCCGGGTTCAACCTCTGAAGCTTTCTTT.

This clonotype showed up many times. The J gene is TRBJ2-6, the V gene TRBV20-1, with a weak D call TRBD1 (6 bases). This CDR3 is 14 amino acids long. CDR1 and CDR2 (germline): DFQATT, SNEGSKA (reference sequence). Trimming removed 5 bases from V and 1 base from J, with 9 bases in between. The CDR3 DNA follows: TGCAGTGCTTATACAGGGTCTGGGGCCAACGTCCTGACTTTC. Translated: CSAYTGSGANVLTF.